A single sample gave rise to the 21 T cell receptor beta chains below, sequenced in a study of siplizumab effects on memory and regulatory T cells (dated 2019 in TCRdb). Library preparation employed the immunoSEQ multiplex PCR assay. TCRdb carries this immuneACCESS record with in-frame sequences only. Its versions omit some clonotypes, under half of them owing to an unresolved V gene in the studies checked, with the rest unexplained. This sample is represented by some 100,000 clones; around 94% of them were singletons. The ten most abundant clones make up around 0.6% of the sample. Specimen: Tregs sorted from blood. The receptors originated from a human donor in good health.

This chain's CDR3 is CASSVDRILPYGYTF. The CDR3 bases are TGTGCCAGCAGCGTAGACAGGATCTTACCGTATGGCTACACCTTC. This chain uses TRBV9 with TRBJ1-2; perhaps TRBD1 as D (5 bases). Per the germline V gene, CDR1 is SGDLS and CDR2 is YYNGEE. This CDR3 contains 15 residues. With 0 bases removed from V and 5 bases from J, the gap between germline ends came to 14 bases.

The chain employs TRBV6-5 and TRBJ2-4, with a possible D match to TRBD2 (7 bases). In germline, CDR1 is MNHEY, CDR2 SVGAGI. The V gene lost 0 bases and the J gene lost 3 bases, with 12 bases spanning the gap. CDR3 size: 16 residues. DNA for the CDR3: TGTGCCAGCAGTTACTCAGGGGGGGATGGCAAAAACATTCAGTACTTC. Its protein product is CASSYSGGDGKNIQYF.

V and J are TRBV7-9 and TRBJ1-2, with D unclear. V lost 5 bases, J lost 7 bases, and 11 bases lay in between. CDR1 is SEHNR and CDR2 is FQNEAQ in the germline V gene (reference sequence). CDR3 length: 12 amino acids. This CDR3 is CASSLPLRGYTF. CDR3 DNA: TGTGCCAGCAGCCTACCACTCCGTGGCTACACCTTC.

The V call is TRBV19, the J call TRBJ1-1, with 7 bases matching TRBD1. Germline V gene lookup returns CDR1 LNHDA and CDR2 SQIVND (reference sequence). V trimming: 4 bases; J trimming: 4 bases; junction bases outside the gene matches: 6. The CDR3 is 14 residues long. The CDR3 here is CASSTRQGGTEAFF. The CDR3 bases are TGTGCCAGTAGTACAAGACAGGGCGGCACTGAAGCTTTCTTT.

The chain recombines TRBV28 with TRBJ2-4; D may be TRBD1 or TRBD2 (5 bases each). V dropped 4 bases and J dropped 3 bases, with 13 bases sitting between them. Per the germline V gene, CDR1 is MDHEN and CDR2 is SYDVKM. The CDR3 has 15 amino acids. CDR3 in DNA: TGTGCCAGCAGTTCCGCCCGGGACGGCAAAAACATTCAGTACTTC. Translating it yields CASSSARDGKNIQYF. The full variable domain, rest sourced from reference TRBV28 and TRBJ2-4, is DVKVTQSSRYLVKRTGEKVFLECVQDMDHENMFWYRQDPGLGLRLIYFSYDVKMKEKGDIPEGYSVSREKKERFSLILESASTNQTSMYLCASSSARDGKNIQYFGAGTRLSVL.

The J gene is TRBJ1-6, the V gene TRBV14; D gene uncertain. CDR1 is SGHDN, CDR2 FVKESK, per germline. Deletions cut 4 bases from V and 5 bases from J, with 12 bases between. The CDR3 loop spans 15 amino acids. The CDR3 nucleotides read TGTGCCAGCAGCCCCCTTTGGGGAGATAATTCACCCCTCCACTTT. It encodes CASSPLWGDNSPLHF.

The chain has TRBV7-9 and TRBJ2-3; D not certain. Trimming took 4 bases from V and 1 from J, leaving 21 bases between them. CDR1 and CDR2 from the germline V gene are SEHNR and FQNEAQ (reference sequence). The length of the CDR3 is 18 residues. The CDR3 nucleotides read TGTGCCAGCAGCTCTGCGCTCTTTAGGGCGTCGGGCACAGATACGCAGTATTTT. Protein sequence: CASSSALFRASGTDTQYF.

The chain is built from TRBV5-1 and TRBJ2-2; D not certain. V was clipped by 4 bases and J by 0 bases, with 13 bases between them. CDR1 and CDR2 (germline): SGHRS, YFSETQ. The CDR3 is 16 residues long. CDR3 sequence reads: CASSPAASPNTGELFF. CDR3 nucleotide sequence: TGCGCCAGCAGCCCAGCCGCCAGCCCGAACACCGGGGAGCTGTTTTTT.

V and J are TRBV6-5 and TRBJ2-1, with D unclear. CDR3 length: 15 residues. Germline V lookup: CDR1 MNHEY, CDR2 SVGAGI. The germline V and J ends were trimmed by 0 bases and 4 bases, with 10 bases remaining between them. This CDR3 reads CASSYSSAQYNEQFF. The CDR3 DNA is TGTGCCAGCAGTTACTCGAGCGCCCAATACAATGAGCAGTTCTTC.

In nucleotides, the CDR3 is TGTGCCAGTAGTAAGGGACGGATTGATACCCGAGGGACAGATACGCAGTATTTT. It translates to CASSKGRIDTRGTDTQYF. The chain employs TRBV19 and TRBJ2-3; either TRBD1 or TRBD2 may supply D (5 bases each). V shed 4 bases and J shed 3 bases, with 23 bases lying between them. The CDR3 is 18 amino acids. CDR1 is LNHDA, CDR2 SQIVND, per germline (reference sequence).

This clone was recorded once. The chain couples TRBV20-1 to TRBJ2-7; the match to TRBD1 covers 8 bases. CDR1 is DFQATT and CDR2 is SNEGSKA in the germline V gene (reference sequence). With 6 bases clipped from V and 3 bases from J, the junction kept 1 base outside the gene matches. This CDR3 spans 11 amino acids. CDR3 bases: TGCAGTGCGACAGGGGACTACGAGCAGTACTTC. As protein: CSATGDYEQYF.

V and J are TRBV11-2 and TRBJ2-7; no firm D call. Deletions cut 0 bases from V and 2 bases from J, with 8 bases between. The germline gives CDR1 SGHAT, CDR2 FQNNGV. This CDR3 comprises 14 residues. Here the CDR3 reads CASSLEHVTYEQYF. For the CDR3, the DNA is TGTGCCAGCAGCTTAGAACACGTTACCTACGAGCAGTACTTC.

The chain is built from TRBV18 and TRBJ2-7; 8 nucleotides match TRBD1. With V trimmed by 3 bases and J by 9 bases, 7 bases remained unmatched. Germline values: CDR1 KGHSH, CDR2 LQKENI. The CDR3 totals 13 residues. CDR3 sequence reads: CASSPANRGAQYF. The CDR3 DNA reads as TGTGCCAGCTCACCCGCAAACAGGGGGGCGCAGTACTTC.

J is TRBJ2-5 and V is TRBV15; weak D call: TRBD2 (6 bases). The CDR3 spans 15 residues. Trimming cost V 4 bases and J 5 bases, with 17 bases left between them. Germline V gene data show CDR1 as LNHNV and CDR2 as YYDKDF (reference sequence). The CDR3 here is CATSIRDSWWETQYF. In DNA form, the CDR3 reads TGTGCCACCAGCATCCGGGACTCATGGTGGGAGACCCAGTACTTC.

This chain's CDR3 is CAISNRDNLREQYF. CDR3 DNA sequence: TGTGCCATCAGTAACCGGGACAATCTCAGGGAGCAGTACTTC. The chain employs TRBV10-3 and TRBJ2-7; the D gene is possibly TRBD1 (6 bases). The V and J ends lost 5 bases and 7 bases respectively, with 18 bases between them. The germline CDR1 and CDR2 sequences are ENHRY and SYGVKD. The length of the CDR3 is 14 residues.

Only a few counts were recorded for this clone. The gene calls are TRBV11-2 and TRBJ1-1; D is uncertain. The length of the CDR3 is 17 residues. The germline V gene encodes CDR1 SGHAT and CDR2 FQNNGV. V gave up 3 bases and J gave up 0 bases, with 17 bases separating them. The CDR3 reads CASSFPLWKRLNTEAFF. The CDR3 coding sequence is TGTGCCAGCAGCTTTCCCCTATGGAAGAGACTGAACACTGAAGCTTTCTTT.

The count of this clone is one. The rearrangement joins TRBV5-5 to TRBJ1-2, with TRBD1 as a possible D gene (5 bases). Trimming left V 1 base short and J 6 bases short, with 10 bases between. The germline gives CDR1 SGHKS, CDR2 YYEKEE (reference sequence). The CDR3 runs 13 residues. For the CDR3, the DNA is TGTGCCAGCAGCTTGTTAGGGGAGCATGGCTACACCTTC. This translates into CASSLLGEHGYTF.

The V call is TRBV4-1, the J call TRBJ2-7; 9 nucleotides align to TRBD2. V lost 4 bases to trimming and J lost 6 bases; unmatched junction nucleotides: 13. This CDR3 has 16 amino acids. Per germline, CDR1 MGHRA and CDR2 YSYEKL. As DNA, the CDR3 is TGCGCCAGCAGCCGAGTTGGAGTAGCGGGAGCCGTCGAGCAGTACTTC. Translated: CASSRVGVAGAVEQYF.

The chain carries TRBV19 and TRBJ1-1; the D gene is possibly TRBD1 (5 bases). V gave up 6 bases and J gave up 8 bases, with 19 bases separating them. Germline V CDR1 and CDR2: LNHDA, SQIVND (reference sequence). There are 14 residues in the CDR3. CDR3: CASRSRGRVEEAFF. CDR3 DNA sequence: TGTGCCAGTAGATCGCGGGGCAGGGTCGAGGAAGCTTTCTTT.

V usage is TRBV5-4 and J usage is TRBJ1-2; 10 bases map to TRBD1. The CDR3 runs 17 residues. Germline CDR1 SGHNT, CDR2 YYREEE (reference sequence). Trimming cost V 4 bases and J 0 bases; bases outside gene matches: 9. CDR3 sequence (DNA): TGTGCCAGCAGCCCCCGGGACAGGGGCGCAGCTAACTATGGCTACACCTTC. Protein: CASSPRDRGAANYGYTF.

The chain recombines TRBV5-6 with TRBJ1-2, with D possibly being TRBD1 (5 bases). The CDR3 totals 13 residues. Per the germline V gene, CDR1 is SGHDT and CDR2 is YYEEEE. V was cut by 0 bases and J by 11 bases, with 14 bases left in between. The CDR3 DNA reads TGTGCCAGCAGCTTGGGGGGCCCCTGGCGGTACACCTTC. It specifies CASSLGGPWRYTF.